This TCR beta chain was identified during a study of human T cells and chemical hapten exposure. For the study at large: The use of 2% DPC on roughly 2 cm by roughly 2 cm of upper inner arm skin constituted sensitization. Diagnoses of alopecia areata, totalis or universalis occurred in mostly female patients.

This clonotype showed up just a few times. The antigen remains unidentified. Sample time point: patch test 3, about 24 weeks after DPC sensitization. Sample treatment: therapeutic diphenylcyclopropenone sensitization with weekly scalp DPC. This CDR3 region has 15 residues. Germline CDR1 reads PRHDT; CDR2 reads FYEKMQ (reference sequence). V lost 2 bases to trimming and J lost 3 bases; unmatched junction nucleotides: 6. Study-wide findings and caveats: Expanded TCRs produced significantly more large CDR3 similarity clusters than controls did. Expanded TCR counts at PT1 were positively correlated with the patch test score.

TCRdb reanalysed the RACE reads using MiXCR and keeps one entry per CDR3 protein. The sample lists over 55,000 distinct CDR3 sequences, around 10% occurring once. The rearrangement links TRBV13 to TRBJ2-5, with 7 nucleotides matching TRBD2. This receptor was obtained from a woman in her 50s with alopecia areata. Some clones in this sample may be carry-over from other donors' samples. The specimen comprised whole blood, sampled in connection with sensitization to the hapten diphenylcyclopropenone (DPC). CDR3 nucleotides: TGTGCCAGCAGCTTACGGGGGGAGGACAAAGAGACCCAGTACTTC. This encodes CASSLRGEDKETQYF.